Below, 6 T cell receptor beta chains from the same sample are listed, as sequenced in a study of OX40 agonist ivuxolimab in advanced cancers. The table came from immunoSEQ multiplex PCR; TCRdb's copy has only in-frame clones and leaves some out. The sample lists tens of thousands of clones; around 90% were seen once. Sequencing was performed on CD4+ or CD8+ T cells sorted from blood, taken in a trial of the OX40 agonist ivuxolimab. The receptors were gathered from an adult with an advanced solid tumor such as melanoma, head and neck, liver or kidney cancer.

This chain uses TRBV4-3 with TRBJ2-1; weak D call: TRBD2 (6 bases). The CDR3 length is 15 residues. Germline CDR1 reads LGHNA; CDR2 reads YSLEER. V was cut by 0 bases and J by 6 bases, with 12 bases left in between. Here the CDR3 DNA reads TGCGCCAGCAGCCAAGATATAGGAGGGTTCAATGAGCAGTTCTTC. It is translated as CASSQDIGGFNEQFF.

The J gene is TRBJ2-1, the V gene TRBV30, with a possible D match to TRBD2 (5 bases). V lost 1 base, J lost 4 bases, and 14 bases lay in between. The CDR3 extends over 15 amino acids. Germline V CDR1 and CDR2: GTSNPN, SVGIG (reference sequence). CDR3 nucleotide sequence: TGTGCCTGGAGTGAAGGGCGGGCACGTTACAATGAGCAGTTCTTC. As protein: CAWSEGRARYNEQFF.

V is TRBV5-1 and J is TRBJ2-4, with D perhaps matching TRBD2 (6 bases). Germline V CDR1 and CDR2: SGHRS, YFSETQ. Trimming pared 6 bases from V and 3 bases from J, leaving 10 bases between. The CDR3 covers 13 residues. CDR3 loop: CASKEGGKNIQYF. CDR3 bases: TGCGCCAGCAAGGAGGGCGGCAAAAACATTCAGTACTTC.

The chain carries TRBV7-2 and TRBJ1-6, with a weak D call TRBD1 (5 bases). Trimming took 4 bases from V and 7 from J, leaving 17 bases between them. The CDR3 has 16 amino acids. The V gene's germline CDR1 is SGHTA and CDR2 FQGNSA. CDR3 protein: CASSWGGANQNSPLHF. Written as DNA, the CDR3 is TGTGCCAGCAGCTGGGGGGGTGCCAACCAAAATTCACCCCTCCACTTT.

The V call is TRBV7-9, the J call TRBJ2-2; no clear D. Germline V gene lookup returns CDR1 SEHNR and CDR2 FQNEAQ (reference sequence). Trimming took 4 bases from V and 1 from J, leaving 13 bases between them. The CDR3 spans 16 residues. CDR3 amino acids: CASSSVWAQNTGELFF. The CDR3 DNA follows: TGTGCCAGCAGCTCCGTCTGGGCCCAGAACACCGGGGAGCTGTTTTTT.

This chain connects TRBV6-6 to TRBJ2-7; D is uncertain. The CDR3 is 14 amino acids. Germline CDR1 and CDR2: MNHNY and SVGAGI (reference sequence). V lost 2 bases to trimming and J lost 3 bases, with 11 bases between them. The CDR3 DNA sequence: TGTGCCAGCAGTTACCCTCCGGCAGTCTACGAGCAGTACTTC. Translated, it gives CASSYPPAVYEQYF.